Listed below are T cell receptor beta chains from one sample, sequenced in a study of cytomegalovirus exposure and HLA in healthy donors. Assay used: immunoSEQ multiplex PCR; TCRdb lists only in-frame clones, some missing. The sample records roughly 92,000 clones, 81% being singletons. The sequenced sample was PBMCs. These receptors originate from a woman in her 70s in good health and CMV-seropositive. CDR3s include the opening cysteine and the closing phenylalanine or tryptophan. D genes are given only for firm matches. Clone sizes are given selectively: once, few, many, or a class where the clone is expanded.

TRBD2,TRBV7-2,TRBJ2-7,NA,TGTGCCAGCAGCTACTCTAGCGGGAGCTCCTACGAGCAGTACTTC,CASSYSSGSSYEQYF
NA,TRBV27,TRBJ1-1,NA,TGTGCCAGCAGTCCTCGACAGAACACTGAAGCTTTCTTT,CASSPRQNTEAFF
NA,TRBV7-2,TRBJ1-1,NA,TGTGCCAGCAGCCACCTGCTAACCTCGGGCACTGAAGCTTTCTTT,CASSHLLTSGTEAFF
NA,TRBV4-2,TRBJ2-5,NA,TGTGCCAGCAGCCAAGACGGCAGGGGGGTTCAAGAGACCCAGTACTTC,CASSQDGRGVQETQYF
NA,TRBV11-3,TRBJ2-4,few,TGTGCCAGCAGCTTAGTCTGGACAGCAAACATTCAGTACTTC,CASSLVWTANIQYF
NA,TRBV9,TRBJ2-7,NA,TGTGCCAGCAGCGGGGCCGGAGGGACTCCGGCCGAGCAGTACTTC,CASSGAGGTPAEQYF
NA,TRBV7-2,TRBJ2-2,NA,TGTGCCAGCAGCTCAACGATTAACTCGAACACCGGGGAGCTGTTTTTT,CASSSTINSNTGELFF
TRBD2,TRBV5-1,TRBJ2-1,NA,TGCGCCAGCAGCTTGGGCACTAGCGGCGGTGAGCAGTTCTTC,CASSLGTSGGEQFF
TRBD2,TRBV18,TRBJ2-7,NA,TGTGCCAGCTCAGAAAGACTAGCGGGAAGGAACGAGCAGTACTTC,CASSERLAGRNEQYF
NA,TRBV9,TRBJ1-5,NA,TGTGCCAGCAGCGTAGGGGGGGGATATCAGCCCCAGCATTTT,CASSVGGGYQPQHF
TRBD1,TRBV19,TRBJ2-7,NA,TGTGCCAGTAGTACGGGACAGGGGTTCGACGAGCAGTACTTC,CASSTGQGFDEQYF
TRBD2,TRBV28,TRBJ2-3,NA,TGTGCCAGCAGTTCAACCGGGACTAGCGGTACTAGCACAGATACGCAGTATTTT,CASSSTGTSGTSTDTQYF
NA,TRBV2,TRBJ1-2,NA,TGTGCCAGCAGTCCAGCCCAAGGGGCGACGAACTATGGCTACACCTTC,CASSPAQGATNYGYTF
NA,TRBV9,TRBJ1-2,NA,TGTGCCAGCAGCGTAGCTGGGACTTTTATCTATGGCTACACCTTC,CASSVAGTFIYGYTF
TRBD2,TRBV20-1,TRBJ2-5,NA,TGCAGTGCTAGGTGGGAGGGGACCCAGTACTTC,CSARWEGTQYF
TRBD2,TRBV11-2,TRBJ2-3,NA,TGTGCCAGCAGCTTACAAACTAGCGGGAGCGATACGCAGTATTTT,CASSLQTSGSDTQYF
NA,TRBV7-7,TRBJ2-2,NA,TGTGCTAGCAGCTTAACCTCCCGCGGCGGGGAGCTGTTTTTT,CASSLTSRGGELFF
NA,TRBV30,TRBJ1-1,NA,TGTGCCTGGAGTCGTTCACTAAACACTGAAGCTTTCTTT,CAWSRSLNTEAFF
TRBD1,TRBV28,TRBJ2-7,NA,TGTGCCAGCAGTTTACCCATTGGGACAGGGCCCGAGCAGTACTTC,CASSLPIGTGPEQYF
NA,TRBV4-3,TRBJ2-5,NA,TGCGCCAGCAGCCAAGATTGGGCAGGGGCGGGGGAGCAGTACTTC,CASSQDWAGAGEQYF
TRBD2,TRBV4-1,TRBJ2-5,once,TGCGCCAGCAGCCAAGACGCCGGGACTAGCGGGAGGGCTACCAATCCACGAGAGACCCAGTACTTC,CASSQDAGTSGRATNPRETQYF
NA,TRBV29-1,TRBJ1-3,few,TGCAGCGCGAAACAGGGCTCTGGAAACACCATATATTTT,CSAKQGSGNTIYF
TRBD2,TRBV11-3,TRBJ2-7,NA,TGTGCCAGCAGCTTAGGGTTAGCGGGATCCTACGAGCAGTACTTC,CASSLGLAGSYEQYF
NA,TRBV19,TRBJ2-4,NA,TGTGCCAGTAGTACCGGAGGACCGATAGCCAAAAACATTCAGTACTTC,CASSTGGPIAKNIQYF
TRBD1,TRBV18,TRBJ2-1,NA,TGTGCCAGCTCACCACAAGAGACAGGGCTCTACAATGAGCAGTTCTTC,CASSPQETGLYNEQFF
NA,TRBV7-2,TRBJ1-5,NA,TGTGCCAGCAGCTCGTTTGGAGGACAGCCCCAGCATTTT,CASSSFGGQPQHF
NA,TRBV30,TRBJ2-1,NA,TGTGCCTGGAGTGTAAGAACAGCTCAGTTCTTC,CAWSVRTAQFF
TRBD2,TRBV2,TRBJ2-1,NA,TGTGCCAGCAGTGACAGATCCGGGACTAGCGGTAATGAGCAGTTCTTC,CASSDRSGTSGNEQFF
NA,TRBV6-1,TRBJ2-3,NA,TGTGCCAGCAGCCAGGACCTTAGCGGCACAGATACGCAGTATTTT,CASSQDLSGTDTQYF
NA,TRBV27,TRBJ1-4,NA,TGTGCCAGCAGCCTTAGGGGTGGGGCAACTAATGAAAAACTGTTTTTT,CASSLRGGATNEKLFF
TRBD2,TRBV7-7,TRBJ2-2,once,TGTGCTAGCAGCCCTAACTCCAGCGGGAGAAGCACCGGGGAGCTGTTTTTT,CASSPNSSGRSTGELFF
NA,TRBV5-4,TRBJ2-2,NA,TGTGCCAGCAGCTTGGCCTCCCGTCTCACCGGGGAGCTGTTTTTT,CASSLASRLTGELFF
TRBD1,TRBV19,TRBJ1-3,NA,TGTGCCAGTAGTACGACAGGGACCTCTGGAAACACCATATATTTT,CASSTTGTSGNTIYF
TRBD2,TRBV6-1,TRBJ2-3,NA,TGTGCCAGCAATTTGGGCGGGAGGGCCACAGATACGCAGTATTTT,CASNLGGRATDTQYF
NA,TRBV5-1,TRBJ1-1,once,TGCGCCAGCAGCTTACCGACGCCAGGGAAAGTTGCTGAAGCTTTCTTT,CASSLPTPGKVAEAFF
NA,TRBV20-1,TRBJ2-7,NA,TGCAGTGCTAGTCTGGCCTTGCAGTACTTC,CSASLALQYF
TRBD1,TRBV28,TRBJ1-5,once,TGTGCCAGTTCACAGGGGTGGGGTCAGCCCCAGCATTTT,CASSQGWGQPQHF
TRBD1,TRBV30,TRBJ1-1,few,TGTGCCTTCTACCGAGGCCGACAGGGCCCTGAAGCTTTCTTT,CAFYRGRQGPEAFF
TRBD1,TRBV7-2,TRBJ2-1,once,TGTGCCAGCAGCTTACTGGACAGGGCCCACAATGAGCAGTTCTTC,CASSLLDRAHNEQFF
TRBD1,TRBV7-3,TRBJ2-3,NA,TGTGCCAGCAGCCAGACAGGGGGTGGGAATACGCAGTATTTT,CASSQTGGGNTQYF
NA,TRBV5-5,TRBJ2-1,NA,TGTGCCAGCAGCTTGGGTGACAGGTTGAATGAGCAGTTCTTC,CASSLGDRLNEQFF
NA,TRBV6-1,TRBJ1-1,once,TGTGCCAGCAGGGACACTCTGAACACTGAAGCTTTCTTT,CASRDTLNTEAFF